This passage covers 23 T cell receptor beta chains from one sample sequenced in a study of early T cells in non-severe SARS-CoV-2 infection. TCRdb independently ran MiXCR on the 5' RACE reads; one entry per CDR3 protein. The repertoire has 30,000 or so distinct CDR3 sequences, roughly 4.3% of them found once; the top ten carry about 6.5%. The sample consisted of whole blood. The receptor source for this set is an adult who was a healthcare worker with PCR-confirmed SARS-CoV-2 infection or an uninfected control (not recorded which).

V is TRBV4-1 and J is TRBJ2-4; the D gene could be TRBD1 or TRBD2 (5 bases each). Germline CDR1 reads MGHRA; CDR2 reads YSYEKL. The CDR3 extends over 19 amino acids. The V gene lost 2 bases and the J gene lost 3 bases, with 23 bases spanning the gap. CDR3 region: CASSQLLKGPPNLKNIQYF. The CDR3 bases are TGCGCCAGCAGCCAATTGCTGAAGGGACCACCTAACCTCAAAAACATTCAGTACTTC.

The V gene is TRBV6-1, the J gene TRBJ1-5; D not certain. Germline CDR1 and CDR2: MNHNS and SASEGT. There are 16 residues in the CDR3. V gave up 6 bases and J gave up 0 bases, with 15 bases separating them. This chain's CDR3 is CASSDQRTVSNQPQHF. DNA of the CDR3: TGTGCCAGCAGCGATCAGAGGACGGTTAGCAATCAGCCCCAGCATTTT.

This clonotype was counted many times. The chain employs TRBV9 and TRBJ1-1; D gene unclear. Trimming left V 2 bases short and J 1 base short, with 12 bases between. CDR1 and CDR2 from the germline V gene are SGDLS and YYNGEE. The CDR3 sequence is 15 residues long. The CDR3: CASSVSATENTEAFF. The CDR3, as DNA: TGTGCCAGCAGCGTTTCCGCGACCGAGAACACTGAAGCTTTCTTT.

The chain joins TRBV29-1 to TRBJ2-5, with D hard to call. The CDR3 has 11 residues. CDR1 and CDR2 from the germline V gene are SQVTM and ANQGSEA. V lost 3 bases and J lost 3, with 5 bases in between. This CDR3 reads CSVDPEETQYF. DNA of the CDR3: TGCAGCGTTGACCCAGAAGAGACCCAGTACTTC.

This clonotype came up a few times. This chain uses TRBV19 with TRBJ2-1, with no clear D. With 6 bases removed from V and 0 bases from J, the gap between germline ends came to 15 bases. The germline gives CDR1 LNHDA, CDR2 SQIVND (reference sequence). CDR3 length: 16 amino acids. The CDR3 nucleotides read TGTGCCAGTAGCAACCGGGCTTCGGGCTCCTACAATGAGCAGTTCTTC. Protein sequence: CASSNRASGSYNEQFF.

This chain uses TRBV29-1 with TRBJ2-7; D is undetermined. The V and J ends lost 0 bases and 7 bases respectively, with 19 bases between them. This CDR3 comprises 15 residues. Germline loops: CDR1 SQVTM, CDR2 ANQGSEA. Here the CDR3 reads CSVEDLQTGRTEQYF. CDR3 sequence (DNA): TGCAGCGTTGAAGACCTCCAGACCGGACGTACAGAGCAGTACTTC.

This sequence joins TRBV7-9 and TRBJ2-3, with 8 bases matching TRBD2. After removal of 11 bases from V and 6 bases from J, the junction contained 10 bases not matched to a gene. The CDR3 contains 13 residues. From germline, CDR1 is SEHNR and CDR2 FQNEAQ (reference sequence). In DNA, the CDR3 is TGTGCCCGCGGGCGGGAGGCGCTGGATACGCAGTATTTT. Its translation: CARGREALDTQYF.

This clonotype came up a few times. The V and J genes are TRBV5-6 and TRBJ2-2; D is uncertain. The CDR3 is 12 residues long. From germline, CDR1 is SGHDT and CDR2 YYEEEE. V lost 4 bases, J lost 6 bases, and 7 bases lay in between. CDR3 nucleotide sequence: TGTGCCAGCAGCCCAACCGCCGGGGAGCTGTTTTTT. Its protein product is CASSPTAGELFF.

This clonotype has a count of ten or more. This chain joins TRBV7-9 and TRBJ1-2; no definite D call. Germline loops: CDR1 SEHNR, CDR2 FQNEAQ (reference sequence). Trimming left V 0 bases short and J 3 bases short, with 20 bases between. The CDR3 consists of 18 residues. CDR3 protein: CASSLASRTLSGDYGYTF. As DNA, the CDR3 is TGTGCCAGCAGCTTAGCAAGTCGGACCCTCAGCGGCGACTATGGCTACACCTTC.

This clonotype was found many times. The chain recombines TRBV3-1 with TRBJ1-5; D is perhaps TRBD1 (6 bases). Trimming stripped 8 bases from V and 0 bases from J, with 14 bases between. Germline CDR1 is LGHDT and CDR2 is YNNKEL (reference sequence). The CDR3 covers 15 residues. CDR3 protein: CASQRGVHSNQPQHF. The CDR3 DNA reads TGTGCCAGCCAAAGGGGGGTTCATAGCAATCAGCCCCAGCATTTT.

The sample holds many counts of this clonotype. V usage is TRBV7-9 and J usage is TRBJ2-1, with unresolved D. The CDR3 is made up of 12 amino acids. Germline CDR1 and CDR2: SEHNR and FQNEAQ (reference sequence). V lost 1 base to trimming and J lost 3 bases, with 1 base between them. The CDR3 loop reads CASSLVYNEQFF. The CDR3 nucleotides read TGTGCCAGCAGCTTAGTCTACAATGAGCAGTTCTTC.

This clonotype is termed medium-sized (0.01 to 0.1%). The chain carries TRBV7-8 and TRBJ2-3, with D possibly matching TRBD1 (6 bases). CDR1 SGHVS and CDR2 FQNEAQ come from the germline V gene. Trimming took 1 base from V and 5 from J, leaving 22 bases between them. The CDR3 runs 18 residues. CDR3 coding DNA: TGTGCCAGCAGCTTAGTGGGGGCCCGAGACCTGGTAAGAGATACGCAGTATTTT. It specifies CASSLVGARDLVRDTQYF.

The chain combines TRBV6-1 with TRBJ1-5; 7 bases fit TRBD1. Trimming at V came to 10 bases and at J to 5 bases, leaving 11 bases not matched to a gene. The CDR3 consists of 14 residues. Germline V gene data show CDR1 as MNHNS and CDR2 as SASEGT. The DNA for the CDR3 is TGTGCCATAGAAACGGGACAGCGTCATCAGCCCCAGCATTTT. This gives the protein CAIETGQRHQPQHF.

This clonotype was picked up many times. The V and J genes are TRBV11-2 and TRBJ2-3; D unresolved. CDR1 and CDR2 (germline): SGHAT, FQNNGV. The CDR3 loop spans 15 amino acids. Trimming stripped 4 bases from V and 7 bases from J, with 18 bases between. The CDR3 reads CASSSAFSVKYTQYF. The CDR3 DNA follows: TGTGCCAGCAGCTCAGCGTTCTCGGTTAAATATACGCAGTATTTT.

This clonotype has at least ten counts. J is TRBJ2-4 and V is TRBV18; TRBD2 matches at 8 bases. The V and J ends lost 6 bases and 6 bases, in that order; junction bases with no gene match: 10. There are 15 residues in the CDR3. Germline CDR1 reads KGHSH; CDR2 reads LQKENI. CDR3 loop: CASSPSGGVRNIQYF. CDR3 DNA: TGTGCCAGCTCCCCGTCCGGGGGGGTTAGAAACATTCAGTACTTC.

This chain joins TRBV5-1 and TRBJ1-6; TRBD1 matches at 7 bases. The CDR3 spans 15 residues. V was clipped by 4 bases and J by 7 bases; unmatched bases: 8. CDR1 and CDR2 (germline): SGHRS, YFSETQ. The CDR3 region is CASSPRGAKNSPLHF. The CDR3 DNA is TGCGCCAGCAGCCCCAGGGGGGCAAAAAATTCACCCCTCCACTTT.

This clonotype was seen many times. This rearrangement joins TRBV6-6 to TRBJ1-1, with TRBD1 identical over 9 bases. The V and J ends lost 7 bases and 5 bases, in that order; junction bases with no gene match: 8. The CDR3 spans 14 residues. Germline CDR1 MNHNY, CDR2 SVGAGI (reference sequence). CDR3 nucleotides: TGTGCCAGCACCCCGGGACAGGGTGTGACTGAAGCTTTCTTT. Translation: CASTPGQGVTEAFF.

This clonotype was counted many times. The rearrangement links TRBV12-3 or TRBV12-4 to TRBJ1-1, with a weak D call TRBD1 (5 bases). The CDR3 spans 19 residues. Trimming left V 3 bases short and J 0 bases short, with 23 bases between. The CDR3 DNA sequence: TGTGCCAGCAGTTTCTCGCAAGTCGCGGGGGATCTGTTGAACACTGAAGCTTTCTTT. Protein product: CASSFSQVAGDLLNTEAFF.

The gene calls are TRBV19 and TRBJ2-3, with D tentatively TRBD2 (6 bases). The CDR3 covers 15 residues. Germline V gene lookup returns CDR1 LNHDA and CDR2 SQIVND (reference sequence). The V end was cut by 3 bases, the J end by 1 base, with 11 bases between. CDR3 in DNA: TGTGCCAGTAGTATGCCTCCGGGGGGCACAGATACGCAGTATTTT. This gives the protein CASSMPPGGTDTQYF.

This clonotype turned up a few times. The chain joins TRBV12-3 or TRBV12-4 to TRBJ1-1; D ambiguous. V was cut by 2 bases and J by 1 base, with 5 bases left in between. CDR3 length: 13 amino acids. In nucleotides, the CDR3 is TGTGCCAGCAGTTTACGACCGAACACTGAAGCTTTCTTT. Its protein is CASSLRPNTEAFF.

CDR3 loop: CSAMGRSELAGSRWGTDTQYF. In nucleotides, the CDR3 is TGCAGTGCTATGGGACGTTCGGAGCTAGCGGGCAGCAGGTGGGGCACAGATACGCAGTATTTT. The chain carries TRBV20-1 and TRBJ2-3; TRBD2 matches 8 bases. CDR3 length: 21 residues. From germline, CDR1 is DFQATT and CDR2 SNEGSKA (reference sequence). Trimming cost V 4 bases and J 1 base; bases outside gene matches: 25.

This chain joins TRBV11-2 and TRBJ2-3; no reliable D call. CDR3 size: 14 residues. Germline lookup yields CDR1 SGHAT and CDR2 FQNNGV. The V end lost 0 bases, the J end lost 2 bases, and 6 bases lay between the germline ends. CDR3 protein: CASSLDRSTDTQYF. As DNA, the CDR3 is TGTGCCAGCAGCTTAGACAGATCCACAGATACGCAGTATTTT.

The chain uses TRBV3-1 and TRBJ2-5, with 8 bases that match TRBD1. The CDR3 totals 16 residues. The J segment lost 5 bases and the V segment lost 0 bases, leaving 8 bases of the junction unmatched. In germline, CDR1 is LGHDT, CDR2 YNNKEL (reference sequence). The DNA of the CDR3 is TGTGCCAGCAGCCAAGATCGATCAGGGGGCACTGAGACCCAGTACTTC. Protein product: CASSQDRSGGTETQYF.